One sample yielded the 3 T cell receptor beta chains listed below, sequenced in a study of neurological immune-mediated disorders. One entry per CDR3 protein results from TCRdb running MiXCR on the 5' RACE reads. This sample has about 66,000 distinct CDR3 sequences; 4.5% occur once, and the top ten carry less than 8%. Sequencing used PBMCs. These receptors were taken from a man aged 25-45 years with multiple sclerosis.

In its sample, this clonotype was seen many times. This chain connects TRBV11-3 to TRBJ2-5; perhaps TRBD2 as D (5 bases). Trimming took 6 bases from V and 1 from J, leaving 9 bases between them. The CDR3 contains 13 residues. CDR1 is SGHNT, CDR2 YENEEA, per germline. The CDR3 region has the DNA TGTGCCAGCAGTGGTGGGAGCCAAGAGACCCAGTACTTC. Its protein product is CASSGGSQETQYF.

The chain couples TRBV20-1 to TRBJ1-5; 9 bases are a match to TRBD1. The trim removed 0 bases at V and 5 bases at J, leaving 8 bases unmatched. The V gene's germline CDR1 is DFQATT and CDR2 SNEGSKA (reference sequence). This CDR3 has 16 residues. The CDR3 DNA sequence: TGCAGTGCTAGAGATCGCGGGACAGGGTGGGATCAGCCCCAGCATTTT. Protein: CSARDRGTGWDQPQHF.

This clonotype appeared a few times. The chain has TRBV9 and TRBJ2-1; D is undetermined. Germline V CDR1 and CDR2: SGDLS, YYNGEE. V was trimmed by 3 bases and J by 1 base, leaving 8 bases between them. CDR3 size: 14 residues. In DNA form, the CDR3 reads TGTGCCAGCAGCGGGACCGCGTCCTACAATGAGCAGTTCTTC. Translated: CASSGTASYNEQFF.